The next 15 T cell receptor beta chains were all read from a single sample in a study of chemoradiotherapy in HPV16-positive cancers. Clones were read by immunoSEQ multiplex PCR, and TCRdb kept only the in-frame ones, dropping some. Altogether roughly 10,000 clones are present, around 83% being singletons, with the ten largest covering roughly 12%. This specimen was tumor tissue, taken from a patient who underwent chemoradiotherapy. The receptors stem from a human donor with HPV-associated anogenital cancer.

The genes are TRBV29-1 and TRBJ2-6; no clear D. Trimming removed 3 bases from V and 0 bases from J, with 9 bases in between. The CDR3 consists of 15 residues. The germline V gene encodes CDR1 SQVTM and CDR2 ANQGSEA. CDR3 coding DNA: TGCAGCGTTGAGGTCCCCACCTCTGGGGCCAACGTCCTGACTTTC. Amino acid sequence: CSVEVPTSGANVLTF.

V gene TRBV6-1 combines with J gene TRBJ1-1; D uncertain. The CDR3 is 12 amino acids. Trimming removed 9 bases at V and 1 base at J, with 9 bases between. The V gene's germline CDR1 is MNHNS and CDR2 SASEGT. The CDR3 DNA follows: TGTGCCAGTCGGACGGCGAACACTGAAGCTTTCTTT. Amino acid sequence: CASRTANTEAFF.

V is TRBV5-1 and J is TRBJ2-5; 15 nucleotides match TRBD2. The CDR3 sequence is 16 residues long. Unmatched junction bases numbered 3, after V lost 4 bases and J lost 2 bases. Germline V gene data show CDR1 as SGHRS and CDR2 as YFSETQ. The CDR3 nucleotides are TGCGCCAGCAGCCCGGGACTAGCGGGGGGACAAGAGACCCAGTACTTC. It encodes CASSPGLAGGQETQYF.

The chain has TRBV19 and TRBJ1-1; D unresolved. The CDR3 is 11 amino acids. The germline CDR1 and CDR2 sequences are LNHDA and SQIVND (reference sequence). V shed 10 bases and J shed 1 base, with 7 bases lying between them. The CDR3 DNA sequence: TGTGCCACATCGGAGAACACTGAAGCTTTCTTT. Translation gives CATSENTEAFF.

CDR3 loop: CASSQDLGRGSYEQYF. The CDR3 nucleotides are TGCGCCAGCAGCCAAGATCTTGGCAGGGGGAGTTACGAGCAGTACTTC. The genes are TRBV4-1 and TRBJ2-7; TRBD1 matches 7 bases. Looked up from germline, CDR1 is MGHRA and CDR2 is YSYEKL. The CDR3 runs to 16 residues. J gave up 4 bases and V 0 bases, and 9 bases lay outside the gene matches.

The rearrangement links TRBV5-1 to TRBJ1-2, with D possibly being TRBD1 (6 bases). Trimming removed 0 bases from V and 5 bases from J, with 14 bases in between. Germline CDR1 is SGHRS and CDR2 is YFSETQ. This CDR3 contains 15 residues. The CDR3 coding sequence is TGCGCCAGCAGCTTGGCGACAGGATTGATATATGGCTACACCTTC. Translated, it gives CASSLATGLIYGYTF.

The chain has TRBV7-6 and TRBJ1-4, with D possibly TRBD1 on 5 matching bases. The CDR3 is 14 amino acids. V was cut by 4 bases and J by 8 bases, with 14 bases left in between. Germline V gene lookup returns CDR1 SGHVS and CDR2 FNYEAQ. The CDR3 loop reads CASSSGTSGEKLFF. CDR3 DNA sequence: TGTGCCAGCAGCTCTGGGACTTCGGGGGAAAAACTGTTTTTT.

The CDR3 DNA reads TGTGCCAGCAGTGTCACAGAGTTAAATGGCTACACCTTC. Protein product: CASSVTELNGYTF. This chain links TRBV28 with TRBJ1-2; no clear D gene. The germline V gene has CDR1 MDHEN and CDR2 SYDVKM. The CDR3 runs to 13 residues. The germline V and J ends were trimmed by 5 bases and 6 bases, with 13 bases remaining between them.

The chain has TRBV7-3 and TRBJ2-7; D gene ambiguous. The CDR3 extends over 13 amino acids. Trimming took 5 bases from V and 5 from J, leaving 13 bases between them. Germline V gene lookup returns CDR1 SGHTA and CDR2 FQGTGA. The CDR3 DNA is TGTGCCAGCAGCCCCCACAGTAGCAACGAGCAGTACTTC. Encoded protein: CASSPHSSNEQYF.

The chain has TRBV15 and TRBJ2-1, with 10 bases fitting TRBD2. The CDR3 has 14 amino acids. The V gene's germline CDR1 is LNHNV and CDR2 YYDKDF (reference sequence). Trimming at V came to 11 bases and at J to 5 bases, leaving 9 bases not matched to a gene. Here the CDR3 DNA reads TGTGCCTCTAATAAGCGGGGGGGAAACAATGAGCAGTTCTTC. Its protein is CASNKRGGNNEQFF. Drawing the rest from reference TRBV15 and TRBJ2-1, the complete variable domain is DAMVIQNPRYQVTQFGKPVTLSCSQTLNHNVMYWYQQKSSQAPKLLFHYYDKDFNNEADTPDNFQSRRPNTSFCFLDIRSPGLGDTAMYLCASNKRGGNNEQFFGPGTRLTVL.

This chain uses TRBV7-9 with TRBJ2-7, with 9 bases fitting TRBD2. Germline V gives CDR1 SEHNR, CDR2 FQNEAQ (reference sequence). The V and J ends lost 3 bases and 5 bases, in that order; junction bases with no gene match: 8. CDR3 size: 15 residues. The CDR3 is CASSLALRGGDEQYF. The CDR3 nucleotides are TGTGCCAGCAGCTTGGCCTTGCGGGGGGGCGACGAGCAGTACTTC.

This clone appeared once. This chain joins TRBV7-9 and TRBJ1-6, with 7 bases fitting TRBD1. V was pared by 4 bases and J by 9 bases, with 6 bases of the junction left unmatched. Germline values: CDR1 SEHNR, CDR2 FQNEAQ (reference sequence). This CDR3 comprises 14 residues. CDR3 sequence (DNA): TGTGCCAGCAGCTCGACAGGGTTCGGTTCACCCCTCCACTTT. It translates to CASSSTGFGSPLHF.

This chain links TRBV6-1 with TRBJ2-5; no clear D gene. The germline V gene encodes CDR1 MNHNS and CDR2 SASEGT. The CDR3 sequence is 15 residues long. The V end lost 4 bases, the J end lost 5 bases, and 17 bases lay between the germline ends. CDR3 in amino acids: CASSALPRPLETQYF. For the CDR3, the DNA is TGTGCCAGCAGTGCCCTCCCACGTCCGCTGGAGACCCAGTACTTC.

The chain is built from TRBV5-5 and TRBJ1-3; no clear D. This CDR3 has 15 residues. Germline CDR1 is SGHKS and CDR2 is YYEKEE (reference sequence). With 7 bases removed from V and 0 bases from J, the gap between germline ends came to 14 bases. The CDR3 sequence is CASARSTSSGNTIYF. The DNA for the CDR3 is TGTGCCAGCGCACGGAGCACCTCCTCTGGAAACACCATATATTTT.

V and J are TRBV5-1 and TRBJ1-4; D ambiguous. The CDR3 runs to 14 residues. Germline CDR1 reads SGHRS; CDR2 reads YFSETQ. The V end lost 2 bases, the J end lost 3 bases, and 8 bases lay between the germline ends. The CDR3 region is CASSFWTPNEKLFF. For the CDR3, the DNA is TGCGCCAGCAGCTTCTGGACCCCTAATGAAAAACTGTTTTTT.